The 22 T cell receptor beta chains below were found in one sample sequenced in a study of blood T cell repertoires in COVID-19. Assay used: immunoSEQ multiplex PCR; TCRdb lists only in-frame clones, some missing. The sample consists of tens of thousands of clones, about 89% of them appearing once. Sequencing used peripheral blood. The receptor source for this set is a man in his forties or fifties with active COVID-19.

The genes are TRBV5-1 and TRBJ2-7, with TRBD2 as a possible D gene (5 bases). V dropped 10 bases and J dropped 1 base, with 15 bases sitting between them. The CDR3 consists of 13 residues. Germline CDR1 reads SGHRS; CDR2 reads YFSETQ. CDR3 protein: CASSREGSYEQYF. As DNA, the CDR3 is TGCGCCTCCTCTCGAGAGGGTTCCTACGAGCAGTACTTC.

The chain combines TRBV28 with TRBJ2-7, with 13 bases lining up with TRBD2. This CDR3 contains 14 residues. Per germline, CDR1 MDHEN and CDR2 SYDVKM. With V trimmed by 9 bases and J by 4 bases, 6 bases remained unmatched. CDR3 in amino acids: CASRTSGRSYEQYF. CDR3 in DNA: TGTGCCAGTAGGACTAGCGGGAGATCGTACGAGCAGTACTTC.

The rearrangement joins TRBV5-1 to TRBJ1-2, with D perhaps TRBD1 (6 bases). CDR1 and CDR2 from the germline V gene are SGHRS and YFSETQ. Trimming took 0 bases from V and 6 from J, leaving 15 bases between them. The CDR3 extends over 15 amino acids. The CDR3 region has the DNA TGCGCCAGCAGCTTGGATGGCCAGGGGAGAGATGGCTACACCTTC. Protein product: CASSLDGQGRDGYTF.

The rearrangement joins TRBV11-2 to TRBJ1-2; TRBD1 matches 10 bases. V lost 4 bases, J lost 3 bases, and 2 bases stayed unmatched. The CDR3 spans 14 residues. The V gene's germline CDR1 is SGHAT and CDR2 FQNNGV. CDR3 coding DNA: TGTGCCAGCAGCTACGGGACAGGGGACTATGGCTACACCTTC. Protein: CASSYGTGDYGYTF.

This chain joins TRBV6-5 and TRBJ1-1, with D perhaps TRBD1 (5 bases). This CDR3 is 15 amino acids long. The germline V gene encodes CDR1 MNHEY and CDR2 SVGAGI. V was shortened by 2 bases and J by 1 base, with 11 bases between the two germline ends. The CDR3 DNA is TGTGCCAGCAGTTACACCTATACAGGGAACACTGAAGCTTTCTTT. Translation: CASSYTYTGNTEAFF.

The chain has TRBV11-1 and TRBJ2-7, with 11 positions matching TRBD1. This CDR3 comprises 14 residues. The germline V gene has CDR1 SGHAT and CDR2 FQDESV (reference sequence). The V gene end was trimmed by 5 bases and the J gene end by 4 bases; junction bases not matched to a gene: 4. As DNA, the CDR3 is TGTGCCAGCAGCCTAGGACAGGGGGCATACGAGCAGTACTTC. Protein sequence: CASSLGQGAYEQYF.

The chain joins TRBV19 to TRBJ2-7; TRBD1 is a possible D gene (6 bases). Germline CDR1 is LNHDA and CDR2 is SQIVND (reference sequence). The CDR3 is made up of 15 amino acids. The V and J ends lost 6 bases and 0 bases respectively, with 15 bases between them. CDR3 protein: CASRVAGVSSYEQYF. CDR3 bases: TGTGCCAGTAGGGTCGCAGGGGTCTCCTCCTACGAGCAGTACTTC.

The chain uses TRBV27 and TRBJ2-7; 11 nucleotides line up with TRBD2. The J segment lost 4 bases and the V segment lost 2 bases, leaving 13 bases of the junction unmatched. This CDR3 region has 18 residues. The germline CDR1 and CDR2 sequences are MNHEY and SMNVEV (reference sequence). The CDR3 bases are TGTGCCAGCAGTTTAAGATTACTAGCGGGAGACCGCTTATACGAGCAGTACTTC. Protein product: CASSLRLLAGDRLYEQYF.

This chain joins TRBV9 and TRBJ1-1, with D perhaps TRBD1 (6 bases). There are 13 residues in the CDR3. Germline loops: CDR1 SGDLS, CDR2 YYNGEE. V lost 6 bases to trimming and J lost 0 bases, with 9 bases between them. This CDR3 reads CASTGQMNTEAFF. The CDR3 DNA follows: TGTGCCAGCACTGGACAGATGAACACTGAAGCTTTCTTT.

This rearrangement joins TRBV19 to TRBJ1-1, with a possible D match to TRBD1 (5 bases). The CDR3 totals 17 residues. V was cut by 4 bases and J by 4 bases, with 22 bases left in between. Germline V lookup: CDR1 LNHDA, CDR2 SQIVND (reference sequence). The CDR3 here is CASSRGARTRRGTEAFF. As DNA, the CDR3 is TGTGCCAGTAGTAGGGGCGCCAGGACGCGTCGTGGCACTGAAGCTTTCTTT. Combining the CDR3 with reference TRBV19 and TRBJ1-1 gives the whole variable domain DGGITQSPKYLFRKEGQNVTLSCEQNLNHDAMYWYRQDPGQGLRLIYYSQIVNDFQKGDIAEGYSVSREKKESFPLTVTSAQKNPTAFYLCASSRGARTRRGTEAFFGQGTRLTVV.

The DNA for the CDR3 is TGCGCCAGCAGCTATGGACAGGGCGAGCAGTACTTC. The encoded protein is CASSYGQGEQYF. The V gene is TRBV5-1, the J gene TRBJ2-7; 8 bases are shared with TRBD1. Trimming removed 3 bases from V and 6 bases from J; junction bases left unmatched: 2. The CDR3 loop spans 12 amino acids. Germline-derived CDR1 and CDR2 are SGHRS and YFSETQ. The complete variable domain, with remaining parts taken from reference TRBV5-1 and TRBJ2-7, reads KAGVTQTPRYLIKTRGQQVTLSCSPISGHRSVSWYQQTPGQGLQFLFEYFSETQRNKGNFPGRFSGRQFSNSRSEMNVSTLELGDSALYLCASSYGQGEQYFGPGTRLTVT.

This clone was observed once. This chain uses TRBV6-5 with TRBJ1-1, with a weak D call TRBD1 (5 bases). This CDR3 is 12 amino acids long. Germline V gene data show CDR1 as MNHEY and CDR2 as SVGAGI. V dropped 6 bases and J dropped 1 base, with 6 bases sitting between them. CDR3 DNA sequence: TGTGCCAGCAGAACAGGGAACACTGAAGCTTTCTTT. It codes for CASRTGNTEAFF.

V usage is TRBV6-5 and J usage is TRBJ1-2; D is uncertain. The CDR3 loop spans 15 amino acids. CDR1 MNHEY and CDR2 SVGAGI come from the germline V gene. V dropped 0 bases and J dropped 6 bases, with 14 bases sitting between them. The CDR3 DNA is TGTGCCAGCAGTTACTCGTTCCGGGTAGAAAATGGCTACACCTTC. Translation gives CASSYSFRVENGYTF.

This clone was seen only once. The CDR3 nucleotides are TGTGCCAGCAGCGTTTTATCGAACACTGAAGCTTTCTTT. Its translation: CASSVLSNTEAFF. The chain has TRBV9 and TRBJ1-1; D uncertain. This CDR3 is built from 13 residues. The germline CDR1 and CDR2 sequences are SGDLS and YYNGEE. V lost 2 bases to trimming and J lost 1 base, with 6 bases between them.

The V gene is TRBV5-6, the J gene TRBJ2-7; D not resolved. There are 13 residues in the CDR3. Germline CDR1 reads SGHDT; CDR2 reads YYEEEE. The V and J ends lost 4 bases and 4 bases respectively, with 12 bases between them. The CDR3 region is CASSEAVRYEQYF. DNA of the CDR3: TGTGCCAGCAGCGAGGCAGTAAGGTACGAGCAGTACTTC.

This clone has a single count. The chain links TRBV19 to TRBJ1-5; D is perhaps TRBD1 (5 bases). V gave up 1 base and J gave up 2 bases, with 12 bases separating them. The germline CDR1 and CDR2 sequences are LNHDA and SQIVND (reference sequence). This CDR3 has 16 residues. CDR3 in DNA: TGTGCCAGTAGTATAGCGCCAGGGTCCCGCAATCAGCCCCAGCATTTT. Protein sequence: CASSIAPGSRNQPQHF.

The sample holds one count of this clone. The chain recombines TRBV30 with TRBJ1-1; D not resolved. The CDR3 is made up of 11 amino acids. V was trimmed by 0 bases and J by 7 bases, leaving 6 bases between them. Per the germline V gene, CDR1 is GTSNPN and CDR2 is SVGIG (reference sequence). In nucleotides, the CDR3 is TGTGCCTGGAGTGTGCGCAATGAAGCTTTCTTT. Its protein is CAWSVRNEAFF.

The V call is TRBV6-1, the J call TRBJ2-3; 9 bases map to TRBD2. Germline loops: CDR1 MNHNS, CDR2 SASEGT. The CDR3 is made up of 16 amino acids. The V and J ends lost 3 bases and 5 bases, in that order; junction bases with no gene match: 9. This chain's CDR3 is CASSDPRVAGVDTQYF. The CDR3 DNA is TGTGCCAGCAGTGACCCCAGGGTAGCGGGAGTAGATACGCAGTATTTT.

The chain employs TRBV4-1 and TRBJ1-1; 9 bases fit TRBD1. This CDR3 spans 18 amino acids. CDR1 MGHRA and CDR2 YSYEKL come from the germline V gene. Trimming cost V 3 bases and J 4 bases; bases outside gene matches: 15. CDR3 nucleotides: TGCGCCAGCAGCCAGGCCCCTGTACAGGGGGCAAGGCGCACTGAAGCTTTCTTT. It encodes CASSQAPVQGARRTEAFF.

The chain couples TRBV4-3 to TRBJ2-1; 7 bases map to TRBD2. Germline values: CDR1 LGHNA, CDR2 YSLEER. The CDR3 runs to 14 residues. J gave up 8 bases and V 0 bases, and 4 bases lay outside the gene matches. The DNA for the CDR3 is TGCGCCAGCAGCCAAGATGTGGGGAGGGATGAGCAGTTCTTC. Its translation: CASSQDVGRDEQFF.

J is TRBJ1-2 and V is TRBV5-5, with a weak D call TRBD1 (5 bases). V lost 3 bases and J lost 8, with 14 bases in between. CDR3 size: 13 residues. CDR1 SGHKS and CDR2 YYEKEE come from the germline V gene (reference sequence). CDR3 sequence (DNA): TGTGCCAGCAGCTCCCAGCAGGGTCGGGGCTACACCTTC. It is translated as CASSSQQGRGYTF.

The chain is built from TRBV19 and TRBJ2-6; D not certain. The CDR3 totals 15 residues. V lost 7 bases and J lost 4, with 14 bases in between. Germline loops: CDR1 LNHDA, CDR2 SQIVND (reference sequence). The CDR3 region has the DNA TGTGCCAGTAAGTTCGGTTCTCTGGGGGCCAACGTCCTGACTTTC. This sequence encodes CASKFGSLGANVLTF.